This entry lists 20 T cell receptor beta chains sequenced from one sample in a study of blood T cells in healthy people across ages. Through a sample-barcoded 5' primer and a J-beta primer mix, a second PCR was run for roughly 6 to 11 cycles. TCRdb used MiXCR to reprocess the 5' RACE reads, holding one entry per CDR3 protein. The sample includes more than 1.4 million distinct CDR3 sequences, approximately 38% seen only once; the top ten take approximately 7.9%. The sequencing input was blood. The receptors stem from a woman aged 18-30 years in good health.

This clonotype has just a few counts. The chain employs TRBV27 and TRBJ1-1; tentatively, D is TRBD1 (5 bases). V gave up 1 base and J gave up 1 base, with 10 bases separating them. This CDR3 has 15 residues. Germline V gene data show CDR1 as MNHEY and CDR2 as SMNVEV (reference sequence). CDR3 sequence (DNA): TGTGCCAGCAGTTTATTCCGAACAGGGAACACTGAAGCTTTCTTT. This codes for CASSLFRTGNTEAFF.

The chain employs TRBV13 and TRBJ1-6; D is unclear. V was trimmed by 5 bases and J by 5 bases, leaving 4 bases between them. Germline lookup yields CDR1 PRHDT and CDR2 FYEKMQ (reference sequence). The CDR3 covers 12 residues. The CDR3 DNA is TGTGCCAGCAGCCATGATAATTCACCCCTCCACTTT. As protein: CASSHDNSPLHF.

The CDR3 coding sequence is TGCGCCAGTGCCGGACTAGCGGGCTCCTACGAGCAGTACTTC. Translated, it gives CASAGLAGSYEQYF. This chain uses TRBV5-1 with TRBJ2-7; 11 bases agree with TRBD2. Looked up from germline, CDR1 is SGHRS and CDR2 is YFSETQ. The CDR3 spans 14 residues. J gave up 0 bases and V 8 bases, and 4 bases lay outside the gene matches.

The chain joins TRBV3-1 to TRBJ2-1; TRBD2 matches at 7 bases. Trimming at V came to 4 bases and at J to 0 bases, leaving 9 bases not matched to a gene. The CDR3 has 17 amino acids. Germline CDR1 reads LGHDT; CDR2 reads YNNKEL (reference sequence). The CDR3 region has the DNA TGTGCCAGCAGCCGCCCACCGTCTAGCGGCTCCTACAATGAGCAGTTCTTC. The encoded protein is CASSRPPSSGSYNEQFF.

As for this clonotype: An end of the junction does not agree with germline; a read error may underlie this. The V gene is TRBV12-3 or TRBV12-4, the J gene TRBJ2-3; 16 bases are shared with TRBD2. The CDR3 totals 18 residues. The CDR3 loop reads CAGRTGLAGGPSTDTQYF. In nucleotides, the CDR3 is TGTGCCGGCAGGACGGGACTAGCGGGGGGGCCTAGCACAGATACGCAGTATTTT.

This clonotype was seen only a few times. The chain joins TRBV18 to TRBJ2-7; D possibly corresponds to TRBD1 (6 bases). CDR1 and CDR2 (germline): KGHSH, LQKENI. Trimming shortened V by 4 bases and J by 4 bases, and 14 bases separated the two germline ends. This CDR3 is built from 14 residues. CDR3 sequence reads: CASSLFRGPYEQYF. As DNA, the CDR3 is TGTGCCAGCTCACTATTCAGGGGACCGTACGAGCAGTACTTC.

The chain has TRBV25-1 and TRBJ2-4, with D possibly being TRBD1 (6 bases). Gene TRBJ2-7 matches the end of the DNA better, so the J call may be wrong. There are 14 residues in the CDR3. Germline V CDR1 and CDR2: MGHDK, SYGVNS. The CDR3 sequence is CASSDRGRGGEQYF. The CDR3 DNA is TGTGCCAGCAGTGACAGGGGACGAGGAGGCGAGCAGTACTTC.

This clonotype was picked up a small number of times. The gene calls are TRBV28 and TRBJ2-7; no firm D call. This CDR3 region has 14 residues. CDR1 MDHEN and CDR2 SYDVKM come from the germline V gene. V lost 5 bases and J lost 3, with 14 bases in between. The CDR3 DNA follows: TGTGCCAGCAGTACCCCCCTTGGGAACTACGAGCAGTACTTC. Its translation: CASSTPLGNYEQYF.

This clonotype was found many times. One end of the junction is discordant with germline, which a read error may explain. The V gene is TRBV5-1, the J gene TRBJ2-1, with D maybe TRBD2 (7 bases). The germline V gene has CDR1 SGHRS and CDR2 YFSETQ. The CDR3 is 15 residues long. The CDR3 DNA follows: TGTGCCAGCAGCTTAGAAGGGGGGGGCTACAATGAGCAGTTCTTC. This codes for CASSLEGGGYNEQFF.

The chain recombines TRBV3-1 with TRBJ1-3; D is possibly TRBD1 (5 bases). This CDR3 has 13 residues. Germline V CDR1 and CDR2: LGHDT, YNNKEL (reference sequence). The V and J ends lost 8 bases and 1 base respectively, with 9 bases between them. CDR3 nucleotides: TGTGCCAGCGGTGGGGGGTCTGGAAACACCATATATTTT. Encoded protein: CASGGGSGNTIYF.

This rearrangement joins TRBV6-1 to TRBJ2-5, with D perhaps TRBD1 (6 bases). The germline V gene has CDR1 MNHNS and CDR2 SASEGT. The CDR3 extends over 15 amino acids. With 6 bases removed from V and 5 bases from J, the gap between germline ends came to 19 bases. CDR3 loop: CASSDPYRVLETQYF. DNA of the CDR3: TGTGCCAGCAGCGATCCCTACAGGGTATTGGAGACCCAGTACTTC.

The V gene is TRBV11-2, the J gene TRBJ1-2, with D tentatively TRBD1 (5 bases). The V gene lost 4 bases and the J gene lost 4 bases, with 25 bases spanning the gap. Germline V lookup: CDR1 SGHAT, CDR2 FQNNGV. The CDR3 has 18 residues. DNA for the CDR3: TGTGCCAGCAGCTCGAACCCTACCGGGACCGGATACCTCTATGGCTACACCTTC. Its translation: CASSSNPTGTGYLYGYTF. Filled out from reference TRBV11-2 and TRBJ1-2, the complete variable domain reads EAGVAQSPRYKIIEKRQSVAFWCNPISGHATLYWYQQILGQGPKLLIQFQNNGVVDDSQLPKDRFSAERLKGVDSTLKIQPAKLEDSAVYLCASSSNPTGTGYLYGYTFGSGTRLTVV.

The J gene is TRBJ1-5, the V gene TRBV6-5, with a tentative D call TRBD1 (5 bases). Germline CDR1 reads MNHEY; CDR2 reads SVGAGI. This CDR3 region has 15 residues. With 6 bases removed from V and 0 bases from J, the gap between germline ends came to 12 bases. The CDR3 here is CASREGEYSNQPQHF. The CDR3 DNA follows: TGTGCCAGCAGGGAAGGGGAATATAGCAATCAGCCCCAGCATTTT.

This chain uses TRBV5-6 with TRBJ2-5; 16 positions agree with TRBD2. CDR3 length equals 16 residues. The J segment lost 11 bases and the V segment lost 3 bases, leaving 10 bases of the junction unmatched. Germline V gene sequence: CDR1 SGHDT, CDR2 YYEEEE. The CDR3 region has the DNA TGTGCCAGCAGCTCTGGGACTAGCGGGAGGGCTAATGAGCAGTACTTC. Encoded protein: CASSSGTSGRANEQYF.

The CDR3 here is CASSLKSGREGEQFF. CDR3 DNA sequence: TGTGCCAGCAGCTTGAAGAGCGGGAGGGAAGGTGAGCAGTTCTTC. The chain recombines TRBV5-6 with TRBJ2-1; 10 bases are shared with TRBD2. The germline V gene encodes CDR1 SGHDT and CDR2 YYEEEE. The CDR3 totals 15 residues. V lost 1 base to trimming and J lost 9 bases; unmatched junction nucleotides: 7.

The chain recombines TRBV25-1 with TRBJ2-5; 7 nucleotides align to TRBD1. The CDR3 consists of 16 residues. V gave up 0 bases and J gave up 3 bases; unmatched junction bases: 7. Germline V gives CDR1 MGHDK, CDR2 SYGVNS. CDR3: CASSEYNGQGEETQYF. CDR3 nucleotide sequence: TGTGCCAGCAGTGAATATAATGGGCAGGGGGAAGAGACCCAGTACTTC.

In this sample, this clonotype turned up a few times. The genes are TRBV12-3 or TRBV12-4 and TRBJ2-5; D gene uncertain. Trimming took off 3 bases at V and 5 bases at J, with 7 bases between the two ends. There are 12 residues in the CDR3. CDR3: CASSLRLETQYF. In nucleotides, the CDR3 is TGTGCCAGCAGTTTGAGGTTGGAGACCCAGTACTTC.

The J gene is TRBJ2-1, the V gene TRBV14; 9 nucleotides agree with TRBD2. The CDR3 extends over 17 amino acids. Germline V gene data show CDR1 as SGHDN and CDR2 as FVKESK. The J segment lost 3 bases and the V segment lost 1 base, leaving 7 bases of the junction unmatched. The CDR3 DNA is TGTGCCAGCAGCCAAGTAGGCTCTAGCGGGAACTACAATGAGCAGTTCTTC. Translating it yields CASSQVGSSGNYNEQFF.

This clonotype was seen only a few times. The genes are TRBV5-1 and TRBJ2-3; 7 bases fit TRBD2. The CDR3 spans 14 residues. The V segment lost 4 bases and the J segment 1 base; nucleotides outside the gene matches: 3. The germline CDR1 and CDR2 sequences are SGHRS and YFSETQ. This CDR3 is CASSKTSGTDTQYF. The DNA for the CDR3 is TGCGCCAGCAGCAAAACTAGCGGCACAGATACGCAGTATTTT.

The chain employs TRBV5-1 and TRBJ1-1, with 8 bases aligning to TRBD1. Germline assignment: CDR1 SGHRS and CDR2 YFSETQ. After removal of 9 bases from V and 0 bases from J, the junction contained 10 bases not matched to a gene. The CDR3 has 15 amino acids. The DNA of the CDR3 is TGCGCCAACTGGACAGGGCGCCTAATGAACACTGAAGCTTTCTTT. Amino acids: CANWTGRLMNTEAFF.